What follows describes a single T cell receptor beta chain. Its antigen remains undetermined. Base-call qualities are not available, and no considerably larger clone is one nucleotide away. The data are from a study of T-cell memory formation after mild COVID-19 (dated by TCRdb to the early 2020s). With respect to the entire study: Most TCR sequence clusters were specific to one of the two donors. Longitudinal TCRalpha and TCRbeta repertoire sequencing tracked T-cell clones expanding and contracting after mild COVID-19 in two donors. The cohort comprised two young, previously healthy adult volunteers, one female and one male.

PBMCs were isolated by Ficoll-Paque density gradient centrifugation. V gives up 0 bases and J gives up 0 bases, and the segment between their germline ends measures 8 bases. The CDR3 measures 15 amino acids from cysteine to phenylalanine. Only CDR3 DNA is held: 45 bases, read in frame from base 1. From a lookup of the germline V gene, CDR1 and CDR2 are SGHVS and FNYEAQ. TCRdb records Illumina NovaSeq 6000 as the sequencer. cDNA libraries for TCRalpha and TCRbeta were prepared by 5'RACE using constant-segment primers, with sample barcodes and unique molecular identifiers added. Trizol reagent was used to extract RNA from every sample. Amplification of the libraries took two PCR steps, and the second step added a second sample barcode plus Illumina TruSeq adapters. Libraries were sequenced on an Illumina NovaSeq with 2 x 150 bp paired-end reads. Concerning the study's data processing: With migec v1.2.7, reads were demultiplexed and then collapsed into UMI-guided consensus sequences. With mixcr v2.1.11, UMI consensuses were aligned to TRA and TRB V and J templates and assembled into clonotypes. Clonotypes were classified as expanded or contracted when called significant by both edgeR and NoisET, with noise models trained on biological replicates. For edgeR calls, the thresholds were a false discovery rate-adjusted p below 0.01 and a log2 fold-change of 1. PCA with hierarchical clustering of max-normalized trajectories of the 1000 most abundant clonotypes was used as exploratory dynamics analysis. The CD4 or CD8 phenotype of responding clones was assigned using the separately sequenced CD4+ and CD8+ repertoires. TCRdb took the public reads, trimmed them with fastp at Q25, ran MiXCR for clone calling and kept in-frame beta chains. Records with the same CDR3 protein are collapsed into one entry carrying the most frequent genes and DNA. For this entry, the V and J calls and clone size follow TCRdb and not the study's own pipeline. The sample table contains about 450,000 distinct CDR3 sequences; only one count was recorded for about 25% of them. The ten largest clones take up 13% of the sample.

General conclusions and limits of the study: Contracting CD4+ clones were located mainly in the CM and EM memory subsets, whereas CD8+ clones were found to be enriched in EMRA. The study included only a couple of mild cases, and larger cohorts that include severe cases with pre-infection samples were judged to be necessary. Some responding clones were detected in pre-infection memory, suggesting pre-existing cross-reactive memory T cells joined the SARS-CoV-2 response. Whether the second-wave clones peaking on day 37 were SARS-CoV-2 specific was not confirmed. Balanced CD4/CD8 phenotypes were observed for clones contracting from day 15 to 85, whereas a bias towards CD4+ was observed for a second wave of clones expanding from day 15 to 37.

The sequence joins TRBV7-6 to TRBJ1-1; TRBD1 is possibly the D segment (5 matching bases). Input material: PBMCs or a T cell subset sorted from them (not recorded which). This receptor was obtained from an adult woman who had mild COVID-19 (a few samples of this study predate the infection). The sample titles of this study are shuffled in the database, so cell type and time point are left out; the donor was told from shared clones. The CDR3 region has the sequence CASSLAPGMNTEAFF. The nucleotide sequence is TGTGCCAGCAGCTTAGCGCCAGGGATGAACACTGAAGCTTTCTTT.